The rows below give T cell receptor beta chains drawn from one sample of a study of blood T cell repertoires in COVID-19. Profiled with immunoSEQ multiplex PCR; TCRdb holds only in-frame clones, not every one. Here the sample spans around 330,000 clones, about 88% being singletons. Input material: PBMCs or T cells enriched from blood (not recorded which). These receptor sequences come from a man aged 55 to 70 who had recovered from COVID-19. CDR3s include the opening cysteine and the closing phenylalanine or tryptophan. Each record gives: D gene, J gene, clone size, V gene, CDR3 DNA, CDR3 protein. The D gene is left open where the match is weak. Some rows mark clone size as missing; the rest say once, few, many or name a class of expanded clone.

- | TRBJ2-7 | few | TRBV18 | TGTGCCAGCTCAACCCAAGGAGTACGCGAGCAGTACTTC | CASSTQGVREQYF
TRBD1 | TRBJ2-3 | - | TRBV12-3/TRBV12-4 | TGTGCCAGCCAGGGGGATGGTGTTGATACGCAGTATTTT | CASQGDGVDTQYF
- | TRBJ2-7 | - | TRBV9 | TGTGCCAGCAGCGGGGCCTCCCTCCGGGGTGAGCAGTACTTC | CASSGASLRGEQYF
- | TRBJ1-3 | - | TRBV9 | TGTGCCAGCAGCGTGGACAACTACTCTGGAAACACCATATATTTT | CASSVDNYSGNTIYF
TRBD2 | TRBJ2-2 | once | TRBV12-5 | TGTGCTTCCTCTCCGATAGCGGGAGTCCCCGGGGGCGGGGAGCTGTTTTTT | CASSPIAGVPGGGELFF
TRBD1 | TRBJ1-4 | - | TRBV18 | TGTGCCAGCTCACAGGGACCGGGACAGGTGAATGAAAAACTGTTTTTT | CASSQGPGQVNEKLFF
- | TRBJ1-1 | - | TRBV5-1 | TGCGCCAGCAGCTTGTCGACAGTGAACACTGAAGCTTTCTTT | CASSLSTVNTEAFF
TRBD1 | TRBJ2-7 | - | TRBV3-1/TRBV3-2 | TGTGCCAGCAGCAGGACAGGGGGCATGTACGAGCAGTACTTC | CASSRTGGMYEQYF
- | TRBJ2-1 | - | TRBV7-9 | TGTGCCAGCAGCTCGGACACCTCCTCCTACAATGAGCAGTTCTTC | CASSSDTSSYNEQFF
- | TRBJ2-5 | - | TRBV6-1 | TGTGCCAGCAGTGAAGGAGGGCTGTCGAGGGAGACCCAGTACTTC | CASSEGGLSRETQYF
- | TRBJ1-6 | - | TRBV6-5 | TGTGCCAGCAGGAGAAATTCACCCCTCCACTTT | CASRRNSPLHF
- | TRBJ2-7 | - | TRBV18 | TGTGCCAGCTCACGAGACAGGTTGGGGGAGCAGTACTTC | CASSRDRLGEQYF